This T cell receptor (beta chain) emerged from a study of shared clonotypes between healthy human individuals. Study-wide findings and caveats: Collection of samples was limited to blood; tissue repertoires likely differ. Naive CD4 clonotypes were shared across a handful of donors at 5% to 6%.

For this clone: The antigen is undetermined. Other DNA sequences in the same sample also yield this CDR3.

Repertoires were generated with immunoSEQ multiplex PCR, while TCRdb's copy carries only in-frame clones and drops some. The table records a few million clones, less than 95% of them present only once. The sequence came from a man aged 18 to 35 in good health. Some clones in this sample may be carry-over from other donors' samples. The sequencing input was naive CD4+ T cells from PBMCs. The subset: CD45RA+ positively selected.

The CDR3 loop reads CSAGYGYTF. The CDR3 DNA sequence: TGCAGCGCAGGGTACGGCTACACCTTC. The chain employs TRBV20-1 and TRBJ1-2, with D tentatively TRBD1 (5 bases). The CDR3 has 9 amino acids. Germline-derived CDR1 and CDR2 are DFQATT and SNEGSKA (reference sequence).